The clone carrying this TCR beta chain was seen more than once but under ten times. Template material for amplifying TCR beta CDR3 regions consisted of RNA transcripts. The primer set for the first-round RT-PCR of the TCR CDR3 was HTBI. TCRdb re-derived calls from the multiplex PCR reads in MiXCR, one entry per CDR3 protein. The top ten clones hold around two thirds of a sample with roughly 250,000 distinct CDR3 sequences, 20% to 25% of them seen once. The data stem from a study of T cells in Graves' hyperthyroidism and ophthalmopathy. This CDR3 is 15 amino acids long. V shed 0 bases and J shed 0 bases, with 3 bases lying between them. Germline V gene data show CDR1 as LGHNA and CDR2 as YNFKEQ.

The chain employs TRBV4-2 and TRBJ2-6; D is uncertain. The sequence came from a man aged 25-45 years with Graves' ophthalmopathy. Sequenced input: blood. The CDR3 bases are TGTGCCAGCAGCCAAGAACCCTCTGGGGCCAACGTCCTGACTTTC. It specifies CASSQEPSGANVLTF.